This T cell receptor beta chain was profiled in a study of T cell responses to AZD1222 COVID-19 vaccine. Study conclusions and caveats: Rises in breadth and depth of Spike-specific TCRs came after two AZD1222 doses. Donors were chiefly white British, with a greater number of females, and clonal diversity was perhaps underestimated. A reported finding is that nearly half of spike-specific TCRs target unmutated variant regions.

A remark on this clone: Its matching antigen is unknown.

Here immunoSEQ multiplex PCR was the method, and the copy in TCRdb shows in-frame clones only, minus some. The repertoire holds 80,000 to 100,000 clones, with about 89% as singletons. The source is an adult who received the AZD1222 COVID-19 vaccine. Sequences were derived from peripheral blood, sampled 28 days after the second AZD1222 dose.

The CDR3 spells CASSIPAGVNTEAFF. The CDR3 DNA sequence: TGTGCCAGTAGTATCCCGGCGGGCGTGAACACTGAAGCTTTCTTT. The V and J genes are TRBV19 and TRBJ1-1; D remains unclear. Germline assignment: CDR1 LNHDA and CDR2 SQIVND (reference sequence). V lost 3 bases, J lost 0 bases, and 11 bases lay in between. The CDR3 loop spans 15 amino acids.